The 28 T cell receptor beta chains presented below share a single source sample, sequenced in a study. Each CDR3 protein gets one entry after TCRdb re-called the 5' RACE reads with MiXCR. This sample has some 57,000 distinct CDR3 sequences; over 15% occur once, and the top ten carry around 2.3%. The sample consisted of naive CD4+ T cells sorted from blood. Subset given: naive CD4+ T cells, CD4+CD45RA+CD25-. All receptors derive from a female donor with breast cancer.

This clonotype was picked up a small number of times. The chain joins TRBV20-1 to TRBJ2-4, with 8 bases fitting TRBD2. The junction had 8 bases not matched to a gene; V was cut back by 6 bases and J by 7 bases. The germline gives CDR1 DFQATT, CDR2 SNEGSKA (reference sequence). The CDR3 consists of 13 residues. CDR3 residues: CSAKYSGDNIQYF. The CDR3, as DNA: TGCAGTGCCAAGTATAGCGGGGACAACATTCAGTACTTC.

This clonotype was found a few times. The gene calls are TRBV9 and TRBJ1-4; D might be TRBD1 (5 bases). V was trimmed by 0 bases and J by 3 bases, leaving 9 bases between them. Germline CDR1 reads SGDLS; CDR2 reads YYNGEE. The CDR3 has 15 residues. The CDR3 here is CASSVAGLPNEKLFF. CDR3 nucleotides: TGTGCCAGCAGCGTAGCGGGACTCCCTAATGAAAAACTGTTTTTT.

The sample holds many counts of this clonotype. This chain connects TRBV6-1 to TRBJ1-4; 9 nucleotides align to TRBD1. The germline V gene has CDR1 MNHNS and CDR2 SASEGT. The CDR3 covers 15 residues. V shed 4 bases and J 6 bases; nucleotides not matched to a gene: 6. The DNA for the CDR3 is TGTGCCAGCAGTGCCTCGACAGGGGGATATGAAAAACTGTTTTTT. The encoded protein is CASSASTGGYEKLFF.

This clonotype was seen ten or more times. The junction departs from the called germline gene at one end, perhaps through a read error. J is TRBJ1-6 and V is TRBV6-2 or TRBV6-3; D remains unclear. The CDR3 is 13 residues long. Germline-derived CDR1 and CDR2 are MNHEY and SVGEGT. CDR3 loop: CASSNSHRSPLHF. The DNA of the CDR3 is TGTGCCAGCAGTAACTCTCATCGTTCACCCCTCCACTTT.

This clonotype came up many times. The V call is TRBV6-5, the J call TRBJ2-4; 8 bases align to TRBD1. This CDR3 region has 14 residues. From germline, CDR1 is MNHEY and CDR2 SVGAGI. The V gene end was trimmed by 4 bases and the J gene end by 8 bases; junction bases not matched to a gene: 7. The DNA of the CDR3 is TGTGCCAGCAGTTTAAGTCAGACAGGGGACATTCAGTACTTC. Translation gives CASSLSQTGDIQYF.

The chain recombines TRBV5-1 with TRBJ2-3, with a possible D match to TRBD2 (5 bases). CDR3 size: 15 residues. The ends were cut back, 3 bases at V and 2 bases at J, with 13 bases in the middle. Per germline, CDR1 SGHRS and CDR2 YFSETQ. As DNA, the CDR3 is TGCGCCAGCAGCTCTGGTGGACTGATCACAGATACGCAGTATTTT. Its protein product is CASSSGGLITDTQYF.

The genes are TRBV5-1 and TRBJ2-7, with D tentatively TRBD1 (5 bases). V was pared by 1 base and J by 1 base, with 9 bases between. This CDR3 is built from 14 residues. Germline V lookup: CDR1 SGHRS, CDR2 YFSETQ. This CDR3 is CASSLNRKSYEQYF. CDR3 in DNA: TGCGCCAGCAGCTTGAACAGGAAGTCCTACGAGCAGTACTTC.

In its sample, this clonotype was seen many times. This chain links TRBV4-1 with TRBJ2-7, with a tentative D call TRBD1 (6 bases). V dropped 1 base and J dropped 2 bases, with 12 bases sitting between them. CDR1 and CDR2 (germline): MGHRA, YSYEKL. The CDR3 consists of 15 residues. CDR3 nucleotides: TGCGCCAGCAGCCAAGCGGATGGACAGACCTACGAGCAGTACTTC. Translated, it gives CASSQADGQTYEQYF.

The chain uses TRBV5-1 and TRBJ2-1, with 9 bases identical to TRBD1. J was trimmed by 2 bases and V by 4 bases; bases with no gene match: 10. The CDR3 length is 17 residues. CDR1 SGHRS and CDR2 YFSETQ come from the germline V gene. CDR3 coding DNA: TGCGCCAGCAGCGGGGGCACGACAGGGGGGACCTACAATGAGCAGTTCTTC. Translated: CASSGGTTGGTYNEQFF.

V gene TRBV5-1 combines with J gene TRBJ2-5; a possible D gene is TRBD2 (7 bases). Trimming left V 3 bases short and J 5 bases short, with 23 bases between. From germline, CDR1 is SGHRS and CDR2 YFSETQ. The CDR3 is 17 amino acids. The CDR3 DNA is TGCGCCAGCAGCTCCGCTTCTTGGGCGGAGGGGGGGGAGACCCAGTACTTC. Its translation: CASSSASWAEGGETQYF.

The V and J genes are TRBV28 and TRBJ1-5, with TRBD1 matching over 8 bases. The germline CDR1 and CDR2 sequences are MDHEN and SYDVKM. The J segment lost 3 bases and the V segment lost 6 bases, leaving 7 bases of the junction unmatched. The CDR3 covers 15 residues. CDR3 protein: CASSLGQGDNQPQHF. CDR3 nucleotide sequence: TGTGCCAGCAGCCTCGGACAGGGAGACAATCAGCCCCAGCATTTT.

This chain joins TRBV5-1 and TRBJ1-1, with TRBD1 identical over 7 bases. Germline V gives CDR1 SGHRS, CDR2 YFSETQ. This CDR3 comprises 15 residues. Trimming removed 0 bases from V and 0 bases from J; junction bases left unmatched: 2. For the CDR3, the DNA is TGCGCCAGCAGCTTGGCGACAGGGATGAACACTGAAGCTTTCTTT. It encodes CASSLATGMNTEAFF.

This chain joins TRBV20-1 and TRBJ2-2; D could derive from TRBD1 or TRBD2 (5 bases each). This CDR3 contains 14 residues. In germline, CDR1 is DFQATT, CDR2 SNEGSKA (reference sequence). With 6 bases removed from V and 0 bases from J, the gap between germline ends came to 11 bases. CDR3 region: CSAKGTANTGELFF. DNA of the CDR3: TGCAGTGCAAAAGGGACGGCGAACACCGGGGAGCTGTTTTTT.

There are a few counts of this clonotype. The CDR3 protein is CSARGGLPYEQYF. DNA for the CDR3: TGCAGTGCTAGAGGGGGACTGCCCTACGAGCAGTACTTC. The gene calls are TRBV20-1 and TRBJ2-7, with D tentatively TRBD2 (6 bases). CDR1 and CDR2 (germline): DFQATT, SNEGSKA (reference sequence). The CDR3 consists of 13 residues. With 1 base removed from V and 2 bases from J, the gap between germline ends came to 9 bases.

CDR3 nucleotides: TGCGCCAGCAGCTCTGCCGTGACTAGGATTAGGCAGTTCTTC. Encoded protein: CASSSAVTRIRQFF. This rearrangement joins TRBV5-1 to TRBJ2-1; tentatively, D is TRBD2 (6 bases). The CDR3 extends over 14 amino acids. Germline V lookup: CDR1 SGHRS, CDR2 YFSETQ. V was shortened by 3 bases and J by 12 bases, with 19 bases between the two germline ends.

This clonotype has just a few counts. This chain connects TRBV7-2 to TRBJ1-1, with TRBD1 identical over 7 bases. The V gene end was trimmed by 5 bases and the J gene end by 0 bases; junction bases not matched to a gene: 6. The CDR3 has 15 residues. Germline V gene data show CDR1 as SGHTA and CDR2 as FQGNSA. CDR3: CASSIPTGMNTEAFF. As DNA, the CDR3 is TGTGCCAGCAGCATACCGACAGGGATGAACACTGAAGCTTTCTTT.

There are many counts of this clonotype. V usage is TRBV7-6 and J usage is TRBJ1-2, with 7 bases aligning to TRBD1. CDR3 size: 13 residues. Germline assignment: CDR1 SGHVS and CDR2 FNYEAQ. The V segment lost 5 bases and the J segment 7 bases; nucleotides outside the gene matches: 7. In DNA, the CDR3 is TGTGCCAGCAGCCCCGACAGGGCTGGTGGCTACACCTTC. Translated: CASSPDRAGGYTF.

Ten or more counts support this clonotype. The V gene is TRBV5-1, the J gene TRBJ2-4, with D perhaps TRBD2 (6 bases). The germline gives CDR1 SGHRS, CDR2 YFSETQ. V was trimmed by 2 bases and J by 8 bases, leaving 17 bases between them. This CDR3 contains 15 residues. In DNA form, the CDR3 reads TGCGCCAGCAGCTTTTCCCCCCAACGCGGGGACATTCAGTACTTC. Amino acids: CASSFSPQRGDIQYF.

The chain couples TRBV18 to TRBJ1-1; TRBD1 aligns across 7 bases. Germline V gene data show CDR1 as KGHSH and CDR2 as LQKENI. V trimming: 5 bases; J trimming: 8 bases; junction bases outside the gene matches: 8. This CDR3 region has 13 residues. The CDR3 is CASSAGTESEAFF. For the CDR3, the DNA is TGTGCCAGCTCAGCCGGGACAGAGAGCGAAGCTTTCTTT.

This clonotype appeared a few times. V usage is TRBV5-1 and J usage is TRBJ1-1, with D possibly being TRBD1 (5 bases). CDR3 length equals 13 residues. Trimming shortened V by 7 bases and J by 0 bases, and 10 bases separated the two germline ends. Germline values: CDR1 SGHRS, CDR2 YFSETQ. The CDR3 protein is CASSGQLNTEAFF. The CDR3 coding sequence is TGCGCCAGCTCCGGACAACTGAACACTGAAGCTTTCTTT.

About this clonotype itself: A much larger clone lies a single base off, so this may be a read error. The J gene is TRBJ2-5, the V gene TRBV29-1, with TRBD2 matching over 15 bases. The CDR3 covers 14 residues. Germline V gene lookup returns CDR1 SQVTM and CDR2 ANQGSEA. In nucleotides, the CDR3 is TGCAGCGTTGAGGGACTAGCGGGAGGAGAGACCCGGTACTTC. Translated, it gives CSVEGLAGGETRYF.

The chain employs TRBV12-3 or TRBV12-4 and TRBJ2-2, with 7 bases lining up with TRBD2. This CDR3 region has 14 residues. Trimming removed 3 bases from V and 5 bases from J; junction bases left unmatched: 3. In DNA form, the CDR3 reads TGTGCCAGCAGTTTTGCGGGAGTTACCGGGGAGCTGTTTTTT. It translates to CASSFAGVTGELFF.

A few counts support this clonotype. The V call is TRBV12-3 or TRBV12-4, the J call TRBJ2-7; D is possibly TRBD2 (6 bases). With 6 bases removed from V and 8 bases from J, the gap between germline ends came to 11 bases. This CDR3 spans 11 amino acids. The CDR3 region is CASRQEGQQYF. The CDR3 bases are TGTGCCAGCAGACAGGAGGGCCAGCAGTACTTC.

For the CDR3, the DNA is TGTGCCAGCAGCTTAAAGAGTTGGGTGATACTAGCGGGCGCGTCCTACGAGCAGTACTTC. Amino acid sequence: CASSLKSWVILAGASYEQYF. The gene calls are TRBV7-2 and TRBJ2-7; 9 bases line up with TRBD2. Germline V gene lookup returns CDR1 SGHTA and CDR2 FQGNSA. J lost 1 base, V lost 2 bases, and 18 bases had no gene match. The CDR3 is 20 amino acids.

This clonotype has ten or more counts. The chain is built from TRBV7-2 and TRBJ1-5; D possibly corresponds to TRBD1 (5 bases). From germline, CDR1 is SGHTA and CDR2 FQGNSA. The CDR3 has 13 amino acids. Trimming removed 2 bases from V and 7 bases from J, with 9 bases in between. The CDR3 DNA sequence: TGTGCCAGCAGCTTAAGTGGGGGGCAGCCCCAGCATTTT. It specifies CASSLSGGQPQHF.

This clonotype was observed many times. The rearrangement uses TRBV6-5 and TRBJ1-6; D possibly corresponds to TRBD1 (6 bases). CDR1 MNHEY and CDR2 SVGAGI come from the germline V gene. The CDR3 runs 15 residues. Trimming took off 2 bases at V and 8 bases at J, with 13 bases between the two ends. The CDR3 bases are TGTGCCAGCAGTTACCGGGGGCGGGGGGATTCACCCCTCCACTTT. This gives the protein CASSYRGRGDSPLHF.

This clonotype was detected many times. J is TRBJ2-7 and V is TRBV7-9; D gene unclear. Trimming left V 5 bases short and J 0 bases short, with 8 bases between. The CDR3 extends over 13 amino acids. CDR1 and CDR2 from the germline V gene are SEHNR and FQNEAQ (reference sequence). The CDR3 DNA is TGTGCCAGCAGCGGATACAGCTCCTACGAGCAGTACTTC. As protein: CASSGYSSYEQYF.

This clonotype has only a few counts. The genes are TRBV11-2 and TRBJ2-5, with 13 positions matching TRBD2. This CDR3 is 15 amino acids long. J lost 7 bases, V lost 5 bases, and 7 bases had no gene match. CDR1 and CDR2 from the germline V gene are SGHAT and FQNNGV. CDR3 sequence reads: CASSPTSGGAGTQYF. CDR3 DNA sequence: TGTGCCAGCAGCCCAACTAGCGGGGGGGCCGGGACCCAGTACTTC.